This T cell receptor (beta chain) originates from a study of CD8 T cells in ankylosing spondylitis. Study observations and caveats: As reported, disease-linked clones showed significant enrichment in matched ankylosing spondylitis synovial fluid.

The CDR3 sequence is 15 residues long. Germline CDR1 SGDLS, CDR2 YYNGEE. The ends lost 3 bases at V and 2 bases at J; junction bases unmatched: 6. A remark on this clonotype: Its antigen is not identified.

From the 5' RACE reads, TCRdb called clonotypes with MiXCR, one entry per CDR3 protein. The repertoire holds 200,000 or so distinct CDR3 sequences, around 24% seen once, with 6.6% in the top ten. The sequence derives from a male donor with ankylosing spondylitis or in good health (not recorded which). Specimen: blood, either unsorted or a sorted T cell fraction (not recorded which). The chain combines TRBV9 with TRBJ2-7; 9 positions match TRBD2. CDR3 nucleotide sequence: TGTGCCAGCAGCGAGGGGATAGCGGGAGCCTACGAGCAGTACTTC. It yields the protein CASSEGIAGAYEQYF.